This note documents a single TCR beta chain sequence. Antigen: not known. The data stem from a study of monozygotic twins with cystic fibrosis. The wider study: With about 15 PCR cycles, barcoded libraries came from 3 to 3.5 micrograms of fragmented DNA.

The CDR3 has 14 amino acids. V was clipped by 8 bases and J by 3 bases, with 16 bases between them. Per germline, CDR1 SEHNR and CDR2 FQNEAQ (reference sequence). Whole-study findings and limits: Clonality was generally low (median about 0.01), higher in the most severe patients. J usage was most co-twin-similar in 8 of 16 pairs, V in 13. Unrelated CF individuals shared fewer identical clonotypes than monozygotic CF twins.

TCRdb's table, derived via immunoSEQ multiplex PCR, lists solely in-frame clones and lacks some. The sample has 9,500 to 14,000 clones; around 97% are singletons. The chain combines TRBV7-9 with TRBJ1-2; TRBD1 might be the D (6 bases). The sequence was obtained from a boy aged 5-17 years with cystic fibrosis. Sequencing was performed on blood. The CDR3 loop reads CASQAGALHYGYTF. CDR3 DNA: TGTGCCAGCCAGGCGGGGGCGCTGCACTATGGCTACACCTTC. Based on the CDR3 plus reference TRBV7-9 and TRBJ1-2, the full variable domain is DTGVSQNPRHKITKRGQNVTFRCDPISEHNRLYWYRQTLGQGPEFLTYFQNEAQLEKSRLLSDRFSAERPKGSFSTLEIQRTEQGDSAMYLCASQAGALHYGYTFGSGTRLTVV.